A selection of T cell receptor beta chains follows, all from one sample in a study of CD8 T cells in ankylosing spondylitis. MiXCR was run by TCRdb on the 5' RACE reads, yielding one entry per CDR3 protein. The sample has 350,000 or so distinct CDR3 sequences, around a tenth seen once. The sequenced sample consisted of blood, either unsorted or a sorted T cell fraction (not recorded which). Receptors were obtained from a female donor with ankylosing spondylitis or in good health (not recorded which). Both conserved end residues are part of each CDR3. The D gene is left open where the match is weak. Not every row has a clone size; where given, it reads once, few, many or a size class.

CDR3aa: CSARDFLSRDRIYNEQFF; CDR3nt: TGCAGTGCTAGAGATTTCTTATCCCGGGACAGGATATACAATGAGCAGTTCTTC; d_gene: TRBD1; v_gene: TRBV20-1; j_gene: TRBJ2-1; abundance: many
CDR3aa: CASSNTGEEVGTEAFF; CDR3nt: TGTGCCAGCAGCAATACAGGGGAGGAAGTCGGCACTGAAGCTTTCTTT; d_gene: TRBD1; v_gene: TRBV7-6; j_gene: TRBJ1-1; abundance: many
CDR3aa: CATKQGQLNEQFF; CDR3nt: TGTGCCACAAAACAGGGGCAACTCAATGAGCAGTTCTTC; d_gene: TRBD1; v_gene: TRBV15; j_gene: TRBJ2-1; abundance: many
CDR3aa: CASSLSGLAETQYF; CDR3nt: TGTGCCAGCAGCCTATCCGGACTAGCGGAGACCCAGTACTTC; d_gene: TRBD2; v_gene: TRBV7-8; j_gene: TRBJ2-5; abundance: many
CDR3aa: CSARAPRGTYEQYF; CDR3nt: TGCAGTGCTAGGGCCCCACGAGGGACCTACGAGCAGTACTTC; d_gene: -; v_gene: TRBV20-1; j_gene: TRBJ2-7; abundance: many
CDR3aa: CASSPTGGSGYGYTF; CDR3nt: TGCGCCAGCAGCCCCACAGGGGGGTCTGGCTATGGCTACACCTTC; d_gene: TRBD1; v_gene: TRBV5-1; j_gene: TRBJ1-2; abundance: few
CDR3aa: CASSLSQGIAPDTQYF; CDR3nt: TGTGCCAGCAGTTTATCCCAGGGGATAGCTCCGGATACGCAGTATTTT; d_gene: -; v_gene: TRBV28; j_gene: TRBJ2-3; abundance: -
CDR3aa: CSARDRGATGELFF; CDR3nt: TGCAGTGCTAGAGATAGGGGGGCGACCGGGGAGCTGTTTTTT; d_gene: -; v_gene: TRBV20-1; j_gene: TRBJ2-2; abundance: many
CDR3aa: CAISEPQVREQYF; CDR3nt: TGTGCCATCAGTGAGCCGCAAGTGAGGGAGCAGTACTTC; d_gene: -; v_gene: TRBV10-3; j_gene: TRBJ2-7; abundance: -
CDR3aa: CASTWDRSYNEQFF; CDR3nt: TGCGCCAGCACCTGGGACAGATCGTACAATGAGCAGTTCTTC; d_gene: TRBD1; v_gene: TRBV5-1; j_gene: TRBJ2-1; abundance: few
CDR3aa: CASSFGSGKNYEQYF; CDR3nt: TGTGCCAGCAGCTTCGGTAGCGGGAAGAACTACGAGCAGTACTTC; d_gene: TRBD2; v_gene: TRBV13; j_gene: TRBJ2-7; abundance: many
CDR3aa: CARSLGRRETQYF; CDR3nt: TGTGCCCGCAGTCTGGGGAGAAGGGAGACCCAGTACTTC; d_gene: -; v_gene: TRBV12-3/TRBV12-4; j_gene: TRBJ2-5; abundance: -
CDR3aa: CAIRPGLNTEAFF; CDR3nt: TGTGCCATTAGACCGGGACTGAACACTGAAGCTTTCTTT; d_gene: -; v_gene: TRBV19; j_gene: TRBJ1-1; abundance: once
CDR3aa: CASSLGLGTGELFF; CDR3nt: TGCGCCAGCAGCTTGGGGCTGGGCACCGGGGAGCTGTTTTTT; d_gene: -; v_gene: TRBV5-1; j_gene: TRBJ2-2; abundance: many
CDR3aa: CSARAEVVSGRADEQFF; CDR3nt: TGCAGTGCTAGAGCAGAGGTGGTTAGCGGGAGGGCGGATGAGCAGTTCTTC; d_gene: TRBD2; v_gene: TRBV20-1; j_gene: TRBJ2-1; abundance: many
CDR3aa: CSATTSGRTNEQFF; CDR3nt: TGCAGTGCTACGACTAGCGGGAGAACGAATGAGCAGTTCTTC; d_gene: TRBD2; v_gene: TRBV20-1; j_gene: TRBJ2-1; abundance: many
CDR3aa: CASSLHWTQSTDTQYF; CDR3nt: TGTGCCAGCAGCTTACACTGGACACAGAGCACAGATACGCAGTATTTT; d_gene: -; v_gene: TRBV11-2; j_gene: TRBJ2-3; abundance: few
CDR3aa: CASSWGTGVWVAESSYNEQFF; CDR3nt: TGCGCCAGCAGCTGGGGGACAGGGGTTTGGGTAGCGGAAAGCTCCTACAATGAGCAGTTCTTC; d_gene: TRBD1; v_gene: TRBV5-1; j_gene: TRBJ2-1; abundance: -
CDR3aa: CASSLPGIDEQFF; CDR3nt: TGTGCCAGCAGCTTGCCTGGGATCGATGAGCAGTTCTTC; d_gene: -; v_gene: TRBV5-5; j_gene: TRBJ2-1; abundance: many
CDR3aa: CASSLSAQGRIETQYF; CDR3nt: TGTGCCAGCAGTTTATCGGCCCAGGGTCGGATAGAGACCCAGTACTTC; d_gene: -; v_gene: TRBV12-3/TRBV12-4; j_gene: TRBJ2-5; abundance: -
CDR3aa: CSARDWVPGQGHTDTQYF; CDR3nt: TGCAGTGCTAGAGATTGGGTTCCGGGACAGGGACACACAGATACGCAGTATTTT; d_gene: TRBD1; v_gene: TRBV20-1; j_gene: TRBJ2-3; abundance: -
CDR3aa: CASGGTVNTEAFF; CDR3nt: TGTGCCAGCGGAGGGACGGTGAACACTGAAGCTTTCTTT; d_gene: -; v_gene: TRBV6-1; j_gene: TRBJ1-1; abundance: many
CDR3aa: CASSLKGHEQYF; CDR3nt: TGCGCCAGCAGCTTGAAGGGACACGAGCAGTACTTC; d_gene: -; v_gene: TRBV5-1; j_gene: TRBJ2-7; abundance: many
CDR3aa: CRGLSARNYGYTF; CDR3nt: TGCAGGGGTCTCTCGGCCAGGAACTATGGCTACACCTTC; d_gene: -; v_gene: TRBV20-1; j_gene: TRBJ1-2; abundance: many
CDR3aa: CASSGSGTGVTTGELFF; CDR3nt: TGTGCCAGCAGTGGATCCGGGACAGGGGTTACAACCGGGGAGCTGTTTTTT; d_gene: TRBD1; v_gene: TRBV27; j_gene: TRBJ2-2; abundance: few